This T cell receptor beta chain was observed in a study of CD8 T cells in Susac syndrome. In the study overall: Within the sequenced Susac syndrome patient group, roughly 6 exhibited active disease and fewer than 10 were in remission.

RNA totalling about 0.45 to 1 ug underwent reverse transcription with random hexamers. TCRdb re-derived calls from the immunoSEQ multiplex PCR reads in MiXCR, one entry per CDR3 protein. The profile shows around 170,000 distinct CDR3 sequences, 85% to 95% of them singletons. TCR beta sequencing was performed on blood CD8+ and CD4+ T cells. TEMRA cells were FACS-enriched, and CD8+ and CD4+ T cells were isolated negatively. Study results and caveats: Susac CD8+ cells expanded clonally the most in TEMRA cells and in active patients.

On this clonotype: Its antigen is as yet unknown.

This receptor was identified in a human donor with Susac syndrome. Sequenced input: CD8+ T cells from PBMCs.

The CDR3 nucleotides are TGTGCCAGTAGTATCGGAGGAGGCGCTTTCGGGTACGAGCAGTACTTC. It codes for CASSIGGGAFGYEQYF. The chain carries TRBV19 and TRBJ2-7, with D tentatively TRBD2 (5 bases). This CDR3 contains 16 residues. With 3 bases removed from V and 4 bases from J, the gap between germline ends came to 19 bases. Germline CDR1 LNHDA, CDR2 SQIVND (reference sequence). The whole variable domain, filled in from reference TRBV19 and TRBJ2-7, reads DGGITQSPKYLFRKEGQNVTLSCEQNLNHDAMYWYRQDPGQGLRLIYYSQIVNDFQKGDIAEGYSVSREKKESFPLTVTSAQKNPTAFYLCASSIGGGAFGYEQYFGPGTRLTVT.